Below, 7 T cell receptor beta chains from the same sample are listed, as sequenced in a study of blood T cells in healthy people across ages. Combining a sample-barcoded 5' primer with a J-beta primer mix, a second PCR ran for roughly 7 to 12 cycles. One entry per CDR3 protein results from TCRdb running MiXCR on the 5' RACE reads. There are approximately 800,000 distinct CDR3 sequences in the sample; around a quarter occur only once, and 3% lies in the top ten. These sequences were also reported in another study, on T cells of mothers and their children.

The sample was blood. The receptors come from a boy under 18 in good health.

The J gene is TRBJ1-2, the V gene TRBV27; D might be TRBD1 (5 bases). Deletions cut 10 bases from V and 4 bases from J, with 13 bases between. The germline CDR1 and CDR2 sequences are MNHEY and SMNVEV (reference sequence). This CDR3 region has 12 residues. CDR3 sequence: CATQGDPYGYTF. CDR3 DNA sequence: TGTGCCACCCAGGGTGATCCCTATGGCTACACCTTC.

The chain recombines TRBV4-1 with TRBJ2-3; D perhaps matches TRBD2 (6 bases). Germline V CDR1 and CDR2: MGHRA, YSYEKL. Trimming removed 1 base at V and 4 bases at J, with 12 bases between. This CDR3 comprises 15 residues. This CDR3 reads CASSQVGAGPDTQYF. The CDR3 DNA is TGCGCCAGCAGCCAAGTTGGAGCGGGTCCAGATACGCAGTATTTT.

This clonotype has just a few counts. The chain combines TRBV2 with TRBJ1-1; D may be TRBD1 (5 bases). V shed 3 bases and J shed 5 bases, with 13 bases lying between them. CDR3 length equals 14 residues. CDR1 and CDR2 from the germline V gene are SNHLY and FYNNEI. The CDR3 region is CASSDAGPGTEAFF. As DNA, the CDR3 is TGTGCCAGCAGTGACGCAGGGCCGGGAACTGAAGCTTTCTTT. The full variable domain, completed using reference TRBV2 and TRBJ1-1, is EPEVTQTPSHQVTQMGQEVILRCVPISNHLYFYWYRQILGQKVEFLVSFYNNEISEKSEIFDDQFSVERPDGSNFTLKIRSTKLEDSAMYFCASSDAGPGTEAFFGQGTRLTVV.

This clonotype was detected a few times. This sequence joins TRBV5-1 and TRBJ2-1; D not certain. CDR1 and CDR2 (germline): SGHRS, YFSETQ. The germline V and J ends were trimmed by 0 bases and 5 bases, with 15 bases remaining between them. The CDR3 consists of 16 residues. CDR3: CASSLARAPLHNEQFF. The CDR3 nucleotides read TGCGCCAGCAGCTTGGCTAGGGCCCCCCTCCACAATGAGCAGTTCTTC. Looking up the rest from reference TRBV5-1 and TRBJ2-1 gives the full variable domain: KAGVTQTPRYLIKTRGQQVTLSCSPISGHRSVSWYQQTPGQGLQFLFEYFSETQRNKGNFPGRFSGRQFSNSRSEMNVSTLELGDSALYLCASSLARAPLHNEQFFGPGTRLTVL.

In this sample, this clonotype turned up a few times. The chain has TRBV29-1 and TRBJ2-1; D gene unclear. This CDR3 contains 13 residues. From germline, CDR1 is SQVTM and CDR2 ANQGSEA. Trimming removed 7 bases at V and 3 bases at J, with 13 bases between. CDR3 loop: CSAEGGGYNEQFF. The CDR3 region has the DNA TGCAGCGCCGAAGGCGGCGGCTACAATGAGCAGTTCTTC.

V gene TRBV20-1 combines with J gene TRBJ2-4; weak D call: TRBD1 (5 bases). The germline gives CDR1 DFQATT, CDR2 SNEGSKA (reference sequence). V was pared by 0 bases and J by 5 bases, with 14 bases between. The CDR3 length is 15 residues. Here the CDR3 reads CSARDDQGIQNIQYF. The DNA of the CDR3 is TGCAGTGCTAGAGATGACCAGGGTATTCAAAACATTCAGTACTTC.

As DNA, the CDR3 is TGTGCCAGCATTGGGAGGGCGGCGATATACAATGAGCAGTTCTTC. It specifies CASIGRAAIYNEQFF. The chain combines TRBV28 with TRBJ2-1; the match to TRBD2 covers 7 bases. Trimming at V came to 7 bases and at J to 4 bases, leaving 10 bases not matched to a gene. CDR3 length: 15 residues. From germline, CDR1 is MDHEN and CDR2 SYDVKM.